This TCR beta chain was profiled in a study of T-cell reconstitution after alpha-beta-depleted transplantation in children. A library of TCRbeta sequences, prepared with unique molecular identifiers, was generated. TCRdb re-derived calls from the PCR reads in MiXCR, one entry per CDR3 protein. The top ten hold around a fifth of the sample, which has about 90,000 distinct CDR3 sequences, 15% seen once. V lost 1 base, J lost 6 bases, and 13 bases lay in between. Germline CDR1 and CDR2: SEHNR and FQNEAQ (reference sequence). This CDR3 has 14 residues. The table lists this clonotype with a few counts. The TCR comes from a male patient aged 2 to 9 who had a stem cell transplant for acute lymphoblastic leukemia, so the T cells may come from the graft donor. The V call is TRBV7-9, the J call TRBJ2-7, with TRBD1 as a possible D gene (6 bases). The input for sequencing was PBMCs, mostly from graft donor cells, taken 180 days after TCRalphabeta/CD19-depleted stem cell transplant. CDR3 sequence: CASSLEREGGEQYF. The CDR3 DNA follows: TGTGCCAGCAGCTTAGAGAGGGAAGGGGGCGAGCAGTACTTC.